Sequencing of this T cell receptor (beta chain) was carried out in a study of shared clonotypes between healthy human individuals. Study overall: Each donor's CD8 memory used one plate, CD8 naive two, each CD4 subset three.

The CDR3 length is 12 residues. Trimming left V 3 bases short and J 2 bases short, with 7 bases between. Germline V gene sequence: CDR1 SQVTM, CDR2 ANQGSEA. Genomic DNA of each subset was evenly split across several immunoSEQ plates. Sorted-subset replicate PCRs used roughly 220 ng DNA, some 31,000 T cell genomes. The data were produced by immunoSEQ multiplex PCR, yet TCRdb's version contains in-frame clones alone and is incomplete. The sample lists just over 2,000,000 clones; 90% to 95% were seen once. The count of this clone is one. Sequencing was carried out using naive CD4+ T cells sorted from blood. Subset indicated: CD45RA+ positively selected. The V call is TRBV29-1, the J call TRBJ1-1; no clear D gene. The sequence derives from a man younger than 30 in good health. The CDR3 DNA reads TGCAGCGTTGATAACAGAAACACTGAAGCTTTCTTT. This encodes CSVDNRNTEAFF.